This entry concerns a single T cell receptor beta chain. Its antigen is unknown. CDR1 is SNHLY, CDR2 FYNNEI, per germline. The CDR3 covers 13 residues. This entry belongs to a study of CXCR3-negative and CXCR3-positive naive CD8 T cells. The TRB libraries of cDNA were built by UMI-labeled 5' RACE. TCRdb reprocessed the 5' RACE reads and reports one entry per CDR3 protein, with no DNA. The table for this sample gives tens of thousands of distinct CDR3 sequences. Study-wide results and caveats: Upon cryopreservation, CXCR3 expression partially decreased, and most assays used fresh PBMCs. CXCR3-expressing naive cells carried TRB CDR3s more hydrophobic than those of CXCR3-negative naive cells. Both naive subsets, CXCR3-negative and CXCR3-positive, displayed similar TRBV-TRBJ usage, unlike memory cells. Memory CD8+ cells showed much lower diversity, while both naive subsets displayed comparably high diversity.

Naive CD8+ T cells displayed a CD45RO-CCR7+CD27+CD95- phenotype. This receptor was identified in a human donor in good health. Some clones in this sample may be carry-over from other donors' samples. The chain has TRBV2 and TRBJ2-2; the TCRdb call, TRBD1, lacks DNA for checking. Sequencing was carried out using naive CXCR3+ CD8+ T cells from blood. The subset denotes: CD45RO-CCR7+CD27+CD95- naive CD8+ T cells expressing CXCR3 (TNR3+). This CDR3 reads CASRSTPGGELFF.